The 3 T cell receptor beta chains below come from one sample, sequenced in a study of blood T cell repertoires in COVID-19. Repertoires were generated with immunoSEQ multiplex PCR, while TCRdb's copy carries only in-frame clones and drops some. The sample lists tens of thousands of clones; 84% were seen once. The sample was peripheral blood. These receptors came from a man aged 55-75 years with acute or convalescent COVID-19.

The chain joins TRBV3-1 (or the pseudogene TRBV3-2) to TRBJ2-1; TRBD2 matches at 7 bases. The CDR3 loop spans 16 amino acids. Germline V gene lookup returns CDR1 LGHDT and CDR2 YNNKEL (reference sequence). V was pared by 1 base and J by 3 bases, with 6 bases of the junction left unmatched. In nucleotides, the CDR3 is TGTGCCAGCAGCCAAGGGGAGGTAGCGGGCTACAATGAGCAGTTCTTC. As protein: CASSQGEVAGYNEQFF.

This CDR3 reads CASSHTSGGPSGTDTQYF. CDR3 sequence (DNA): TGTGCCAGCAGCCATACTAGCGGGGGGCCGTCGGGCACAGATACGCAGTATTTT. The gene calls are TRBV28 and TRBJ2-3; 12 bases agree with TRBD2. The CDR3 consists of 18 residues. V was pared by 6 bases and J by 1 base, with 11 bases of the junction left unmatched. Germline CDR1 reads MDHEN; CDR2 reads SYDVKM.

The V call is TRBV7-8, the J call TRBJ1-3; D perhaps matches TRBD1 (5 bases). CDR3 length equals 15 residues. Germline V gene data show CDR1 as SGHVS and CDR2 as FQNEAQ. V lost 2 bases and J lost 4, with 12 bases in between. The CDR3 DNA is TGTGCCAGCAGCTTAATTGCAGGGAAGGGAAACACCATATATTTT. This encodes CASSLIAGKGNTIYF.